These T cell receptor beta chains were read from a single sample in a study of blood T cell repertoires in COVID-19. Assay: immunoSEQ multiplex PCR; the TCRdb copy retains only in-frame clones and omits some. The sample lists about 400,000 clones; approximately 86% were seen once. The sample taken for sequencing was PBMCs or T cells enriched from blood (not recorded which). These receptors were obtained from a woman aged 40 to 49 with acute COVID-19. Each CDR3 is given with its conserved first and last residue. The D gene is left open where the match is weak. Some rows mark clone size as missing; the rest say once, few, many or name a class of expanded clone.

J gene	clone size	D gene	V gene	CDR3 protein	CDR3 DNA
TRBJ2-1	once	TRBD1	TRBV3-1/TRBV3-2	CASSQDPGQGVSEQFF	TGTGCCAGCAGCCAAGATCCGGGACAGGGGGTAAGTGAGCAGTTCTTC
TRBJ2-3	.	.	TRBV30	CAWTGSADTQYF	TGTGCCTGGACGGGATCCGCAGATACGCAGTATTTT
TRBJ1-2	once	.	TRBV21-1	CASSKNSRQGARIGYGYTF	TGTGCCAGCAGCAAAAATAGTCGACAGGGGGCGAGGATTGGGTATGGCTACACCTTC
TRBJ1-2	.	.	TRBV21-1	CASSPKEGVGYTF	TGTGCCAGCAGCCCAAAGGAAGGGGTAGGCTACACCTTC
TRBJ2-1	.	TRBD1	TRBV10-3	CAARQGHNDEQFF	TGTGCCGCTCGACAGGGGCATAACGATGAGCAGTTCTTC
TRBJ2-7	.	.	TRBV4-1	CASSQDRVGTYEQYF	TGCGCCAGCAGCCAAGACAGGGTGGGGACCTACGAGCAGTACTTC
TRBJ1-2	.	.	TRBV19	CASSIARLGSGYTF	TGTGCCAGTAGTATAGCCCGTTTGGGGAGCGGCTACACCTTC
TRBJ1-5	once	.	TRBV6-5	CASTRDSNQPQHF	TGTGCCAGCACTCGGGATAGCAATCAGCCCCAGCATTTT
TRBJ1-2	.	.	TRBV5-6	CASSLVGGSYGYTF	TGTGCCAGCAGCTTGGTGGGGGGGAGCTATGGCTACACCTTC
TRBJ1-1	.	.	TRBV5-1	CASSLGVDRGTEAFF	TGCGCCAGCAGCTTGGGTGTCGACCGGGGGACTGAAGCTTTCTTT
TRBJ1-1	.	.	TRBV3-1/TRBV3-2	CASSQQGSAFF	TGTGCCAGCAGCCAACAGGGGTCAGCTTTCTTT
TRBJ1-2	few	TRBD1	TRBV2	CASSQTGNGYTF	TGTGCCAGCAGCCAGACAGGGAATGGCTACACCTTC
TRBJ2-2	.	.	TRBV7-9	CASSYNGHNTGELFF	TGTGCCAGCAGCTATAATGGGCATAACACCGGGGAGCTGTTTTTT
TRBJ2-2	.	TRBD1	TRBV7-6	CASSSRTGKGTGELFF	TGTGCCAGCAGCTCCAGGACAGGGAAAGGGACCGGGGAGCTGTTTTTT
TRBJ2-1	.	TRBD1	TRBV5-1	CASSLRPTGTESSYNEQFF	TGCGCCAGCAGCTTAAGGCCGACCGGGACAGAGAGCTCCTACAATGAGCAGTTCTTC
TRBJ2-7	.	TRBD1	TRBV6-1	CASSEGTGGYEQYF	TGTGCCAGCAGTGAAGGGACAGGGGGCTACGAGCAGTACTTC
TRBJ2-3	.	.	TRBV11-2	CASSLRQAGFPDTQYF	TGTGCCAGCAGCCTAAGACAAGCTGGGTTCCCAGATACGCAGTATTTT
TRBJ1-6	once	.	TRBV10-2	CASSAAGNSPLHF	TGCGCCAGCAGTGCGGCAGGGAATTCACCCCTCCACTTT
TRBJ2-4	.	TRBD1	TRBV2	CASRDQGDIQYF	TGTGCCAGCAGGGACCAGGGGGACATTCAGTACTTC
TRBJ2-1	.	TRBD2	TRBV6-2/TRBV6-3	CASSRLWEGYEQFF	TGTGCCAGCAGCCGACTGTGGGAGGGCTATGAGCAGTTCTTC
TRBJ1-2	.	.	TRBV4-1	CATGTGSAGYGYTF	TGCGCCACCGGCACCGGGTCGGCGGGCTATGGCTACACCTTC
TRBJ1-1	.	.	TRBV3-1/TRBV3-2	CASSQLDPGQREAFF	TGTGCCAGCAGCCAACTCGATCCCGGACAGAGGGAAGCTTTCTTT
TRBJ2-2	.	.	TRBV18	CASSPPSGRKMDKPGELFF	TGTGCCAGCTCACCACCTTCGGGGAGGAAGATGGATAAACCCGGGGAGCTGTTTTTT
TRBJ2-7	.	.	TRBV5-8	CASSLYSSYEQYF	TGTGCCAGCAGCTTGTATAGCAGCTACGAGCAGTACTTC
TRBJ1-2	.	TRBD1	TRBV3-1/TRBV3-2	CASSQGQGSHGYTF	TGTGCCAGCAGCCAAGGACAGGGAAGTCACGGCTACACCTTC
TRBJ2-7	.	TRBD1	TRBV18	CASSPLRGQEQYF	TGTGCCAGCTCACCACTCAGGGGGCAGGAGCAGTACTTC
TRBJ1-5	few	TRBD1	TRBV19	CASSIQTGGNNQPQHF	TGTGCCAGTAGTATACAGACAGGGGGGAATAATCAGCCCCAGCATTTT
TRBJ2-2	few	.	TRBV19	CASSRTSNTGELFF	TGTGCCAGTAGTAGGACTTCGAACACCGGGGAGCTGTTTTTT
TRBJ2-3	few	TRBD2	TRBV9	CASSYGLAGVTDTQYF	TGTGCCAGCAGTTACGGACTAGCGGGGGTCACAGATACGCAGTATTTT
TRBJ2-1	.	.	TRBV7-8	CASSPRKQSGNEQFF	TGTGCCAGCAGCCCCCGAAAACAAAGTGGTAATGAGCAGTTCTTC
TRBJ1-1	once	.	TRBV5-4	CASSLERAEAFF	TGTGCCAGCAGCTTGGAACGCGCAGAAGCTTTCTTT
TRBJ1-6	.	.	TRBV19	CASRLDTPSYNSPLHF	TGTGCCAGTAGATTGGACACCCCATCCTATAATTCACCCCTCCACTTT
TRBJ1-6	.	.	TRBV3-1/TRBV3-2	CASSQDPSPYSSPLHF	TGTGCCAGCAGCCAAGATCCGAGTCCCTATTCTTCACCCCTCCACTTT
TRBJ2-5	.	.	TRBV5-4	CASSLLRGETQYF	TGTGCCAGCAGCTTACTTCGGGGGGAGACCCAGTACTTC
TRBJ2-1	.	TRBD1	TRBV11-2	CASSTTGTANEQFF	TGTGCCAGCAGCACGACCGGGACAGCCAATGAGCAGTTCTTC
TRBJ2-2	.	TRBD2	TRBV27	CASSPQAGRTTGELFF	TGTGCCAGCAGCCCTCAAGCGGGGCGGACGACCGGGGAGCTGTTTTTT
TRBJ1-1	.	.	TRBV5-1	CASSRTGTQPEAFF	TGCGCCAGCAGCCGTACCGGGACACAGCCTGAAGCTTTCTTT
TRBJ1-3	.	.	TRBV12-3/TRBV12-4	CASSFAHTIYF	TGTGCCAGCAGTTTTGCGCACACCATATATTTT
TRBJ1-1	.	TRBD1	TRBV5-1	CASSLAGQGVTEAFF	TGCGCCAGCAGCTTGGCGGGACAGGGGGTTACTGAAGCTTTCTTT
TRBJ1-3	once	.	TRBV4-2	CASSQKGGVSGNTIYF	TGTGCCAGCAGCCAAAAAGGGGGGGTCTCTGGAAACACCATATATTTT
TRBJ1-2	.	TRBD1	TRBV30	CAWSAQGDGGYTF	TGTGCCTGGAGCGCCCAGGGGGATGGCGGCTACACCTTC
TRBJ1-1	.	TRBD1	TRBV10-1	CASNRDRGTEAFF	TGCGCCAGTAACCGGGACAGGGGAACTGAAGCTTTCTTT
TRBJ1-6	.	TRBD1	TRBV19	CASSIVLRDRGTTYNSPLHF	TGTGCCAGTAGTATAGTACTCCGGGACAGGGGTACGACCTATAATTCACCCCTCCACTTT
TRBJ1-5	.	.	TRBV2	CASSRALGNQPQHF	TGTGCCAGCAGCAGGGCATTAGGCAATCAGCCCCAGCATTTT
TRBJ1-6	.	.	TRBV2	CASSERGISSYNSPLHF	TGTGCCAGCAGTGAGCGGGGTATTAGCTCCTATAATTCACCCCTCCACTTT
TRBJ1-3	.	TRBD1	TRBV4-1	CASRQLQGGSGNTIYF	TGCGCCAGCAGACAACTTCAGGGGGGTTCTGGAAACACCATATATTTT
TRBJ2-1	once	TRBD2	TRBV5-1	CASRHSSGGIPNEQFF	TGCGCCAGCAGACACTCTAGCGGGGGGATTCCCAATGAGCAGTTCTTC
TRBJ1-2	.	TRBD1	TRBV7-9	CASSLDPGQGGDGYTF	TGTGCCAGCAGCTTAGATCCGGGACAGGGCGGAGATGGCTACACCTTC
TRBJ1-2	.	TRBD1	TRBV6-1	CASSEGLTGDGYTF	TGTGCCAGCAGTGAGGGTTTAACAGGGGATGGCTACACCTTC
TRBJ2-5	.	.	TRBV11-2	CASSLDIDFQETQYF	TGTGCCAGCAGCTTAGATATAGACTTCCAAGAGACCCAGTACTTC
TRBJ1-1	.	.	TRBV10-3	CAIRDPSKGLNTEAFF	TGTGCCATCAGGGACCCGAGCAAGGGGCTGAACACTGAAGCTTTCTTT
TRBJ2-7	.	TRBD1	TRBV29-1	CSVRGQGYEQYF	TGCAGCGTTCGGGGACAGGGTTACGAGCAGTACTTC
TRBJ1-2	.	.	TRBV5-1	CASSNTQGGGYTF	TGCGCCAGCAGCAATACGCAGGGTGGTGGCTACACCTTC